One sample yielded the 17 T cell receptor beta chains listed below, sequenced in a study of shared clonotypes between healthy human individuals. Assay used: immunoSEQ multiplex PCR; TCRdb lists only in-frame clones, some missing. Found here are about 1 million clones, around 75% of them singletons; the top ten hold about 1.5%. The sequenced sample was memory CD4+ T cells sorted from blood. Specified subset: CD45RA-negative fraction. These receptors came from a young man in good health.

J is TRBJ1-2 and V is TRBV7-2; 8 positions match TRBD1. From germline, CDR1 is SGHTA and CDR2 FQGNSA. Losses at the gene ends were 1 base for V and 4 bases for J; bases not matched to a gene: 11. The CDR3 covers 17 residues. The CDR3 spells CASSLEAGQGAFYGYTF. The CDR3 bases are TGTGCCAGCAGCTTAGAAGCAGGCCAGGGGGCCTTCTATGGCTACACCTTC.

The J gene is TRBJ1-5, the V gene TRBV7-2, with 7 bases that match TRBD1. The junction had 7 bases not matched to a gene; V was cut back by 5 bases and J by 6 bases. The CDR3 length is 14 residues. Germline-derived CDR1 and CDR2 are SGHTA and FQGNSA. CDR3 amino acids: CASSTRQGSQPQHF. In DNA form, the CDR3 reads TGTGCCAGCAGCACTCGACAGGGAAGTCAGCCCCAGCATTTT.

This clone was seen many times. CDR3 sequence (DNA): TGTGCCAGCAGTGAAGAATGGGGCAGTAATCAGCCCCAGCATTTT. It specifies CASSEEWGSNQPQHF. The genes are TRBV6-1 and TRBJ1-5; TRBD1 might be the D (5 bases). Per the germline V gene, CDR1 is MNHNS and CDR2 is SASEGT. The CDR3 has 15 residues. The germline V and J ends were trimmed by 1 base and 4 bases, with 11 bases remaining between them.

V usage is TRBV2 and J usage is TRBJ1-4, with 7 bases that match TRBD1. Germline CDR1 reads SNHLY; CDR2 reads FYNNEI. Trimming took 7 bases from V and 6 from J; bases not matched to a gene: 8. This CDR3 is 14 amino acids long. The CDR3: CASIKGGPHEKLFF. As DNA, the CDR3 is TGTGCCAGCATCAAAGGGGGCCCCCATGAAAAACTGTTTTTT.

This clone was counted a single time. The chain uses TRBV19 and TRBJ1-1; the match to TRBD1 covers 7 bases. The germline gives CDR1 LNHDA, CDR2 SQIVND (reference sequence). The CDR3 runs to 13 residues. V was pared by 5 bases and J by 4 bases, with 4 bases of the junction left unmatched. The CDR3 region has the DNA TGTGCCAGTAGTTTTGGGACAGTCACTGAAGCTTTCTTT. Its protein is CASSFGTVTEAFF.

V is TRBV4-2 and J is TRBJ2-3; 11 bases agree with TRBD2. The trim removed 0 bases at V and 4 bases at J, leaving 6 bases unmatched. The CDR3 spans 17 residues. Per the germline V gene, CDR1 is LGHNA and CDR2 is YNFKEQ. The CDR3 nucleotides read TGTGCCAGCAGCCAAGATTCGCCGGGACTAGCGGCAGATACGCAGTATTTT. Its protein is CASSQDSPGLAADTQYF.

The J gene is TRBJ2-3, the V gene TRBV2; 9 positions agree with TRBD1. The junction had 9 bases not matched to a gene; V was cut back by 5 bases and J by 6 bases. This CDR3 spans 15 amino acids. Germline loops: CDR1 SNHLY, CDR2 FYNNEI. The CDR3 region has the DNA TGTGCCAGCAGTCTACAGGGGGCGACGGGTGATACGCAGTATTTT. Amino acid sequence: CASSLQGATGDTQYF.

The chain joins TRBV5-1 to TRBJ2-6, with 7 bases aligning to TRBD1. From germline, CDR1 is SGHRS and CDR2 YFSETQ. Germline trimming cut 2 bases from V and 0 bases from J; bases unmatched to any gene: 5. The CDR3 totals 17 residues. The CDR3, as DNA: TGCGCCAGCAGCTTACAACAGGGGACCTCTGGGGCCAACGTCCTGACTTTC. Translation gives CASSLQQGTSGANVLTF.

This chain uses TRBV10-1 with TRBJ2-7; possible D gene TRBD2, 5 bases. The germline V and J ends were trimmed by 6 bases and 3 bases, with 12 bases remaining between them. Germline CDR1 and CDR2: WNHNN and SYGVQD (reference sequence). CDR3 length: 13 amino acids. CDR3 in amino acids: CASRRDGNYEQYF. The CDR3 DNA is TGCGCCAGCAGGAGAGACGGGAACTACGAGCAGTACTTC.

This clone has a handful of counts. The chain links TRBV18 to TRBJ2-1; D ambiguous. CDR1 and CDR2 from the germline V gene are KGHSH and LQKENI. The V gene lost 6 bases and the J gene lost 7 bases, with 16 bases spanning the gap. The CDR3 totals 14 residues. The CDR3 loop is CASSPPEERNEQFF. DNA for the CDR3: TGTGCCAGCTCCCCCCCCGAGGAGAGGAATGAGCAGTTCTTC.

The chain couples TRBV4-3 to TRBJ2-1, with TRBD2 identical over 13 bases. The germline gives CDR1 LGHNA, CDR2 YSLEER. The CDR3 has 19 residues. Germline trimming cut 1 base from V and 6 bases from J; bases unmatched to any gene: 12. CDR3 loop: CASSQGTSGSIGVRNEQFF. In nucleotides, the CDR3 is TGCGCCAGCAGCCAAGGGACTAGCGGGAGTATTGGGGTACGCAATGAGCAGTTCTTC.

The chain employs TRBV4-1 and TRBJ1-2; D is unclear. Germline lookup yields CDR1 MGHRA and CDR2 YSYEKL. V was trimmed by 0 bases and J by 0 bases, leaving 8 bases between them. The CDR3 loop spans 15 amino acids. This CDR3 reads CASSQESRANYGYTF. As DNA, the CDR3 is TGCGCCAGCAGCCAAGAGTCGAGGGCTAACTATGGCTACACCTTC.

This clone occurred a few times. The chain links TRBV6-6 to TRBJ2-3; TRBD1 agrees at 7 bases. This CDR3 spans 14 amino acids. Trimming at V came to 5 bases and at J to 1 base, leaving 3 bases not matched to a gene. Germline V lookup: CDR1 MNHNY, CDR2 SVGAGI (reference sequence). Here the CDR3 DNA reads TGTGCCAGCAGTACTGGACAGGGCACAGATACGCAGTATTTT. This translates into CASSTGQGTDTQYF.

Points on this clone: A read error likely explains this, since a far larger clone differs by one base. J is TRBJ2-2 and V is TRBV27; the D is unclear. This CDR3 has 13 amino acids. Germline CDR1 is MNHEY and CDR2 is SMNVEV (reference sequence). Trimming removed 2 bases from V and 9 bases from J, with 10 bases in between. The CDR3 sequence: CASSLPLLRELFF. In DNA, the CDR3 is TGTGCCAGCAGTTTACCACTCCTACGGGAGCTGTTTTTT.

The genes are TRBV4-1 and TRBJ2-7; 9 bases fit TRBD2. V lost 4 bases and J lost 2; bases outside the gene matches: 6. CDR3 size: 15 residues. CDR1 is MGHRA, CDR2 YSYEKL, per germline. The CDR3 DNA follows: TGCGCCAGCAGCCGCCAAGCGGGGGGCCCCTACGAGCAGTACTTC. Protein: CASSRQAGGPYEQYF.

The V call is TRBV5-1, the J call TRBJ2-3, with 11 bases identical to TRBD2. With V trimmed by 4 bases and J by 7 bases, 5 bases remained unmatched. Germline CDR1 reads SGHRS; CDR2 reads YFSETQ. CDR3 length equals 14 residues. CDR3: CASSKTSGANTQYF. For the CDR3, the DNA is TGCGCCAGCAGCAAGACTAGCGGGGCTAATACGCAGTATTTT.

J is TRBJ2-5 and V is TRBV28; no reliable D call. Germline V lookup: CDR1 MDHEN, CDR2 SYDVKM. The CDR3 is 12 residues long. The V end was cut by 5 bases, the J end by 5 bases, with 9 bases between. DNA of the CDR3: TGTGCCAGCAGTAGCGTTTCGGAGACCCAGTACTTC. It translates to CASSSVSETQYF. The full variable domain, in which reference TRBV28 and TRBJ2-5 provide the parts outside the CDR3, is DVKVTQSSRYLVKRTGEKVFLECVQDMDHENMFWYRQDPGLGLRLIYFSYDVKMKEKGDIPEGYSVSREKKERFSLILESASTNQTSMYLCASSSVSETQYFGPGTRLLVL.